The clone carrying this T cell receptor (beta chain) was picked up a small number of times. No antigen is known for it. The PCR made use of 60 Vbeta and 13 Jbeta primers. Some clones are missing from TCRdb's copy, which holds only in-frame ones; the method was immunoSEQ multiplex PCR. This table has under 200,000 clones, about three quarters appearing once. The data belong to a study of cytomegalovirus exposure and HLA in healthy donors. Study results and caveats: A missense DCLRE1C variant was associated with V- and J-gene trimming of TCR beta chains in a later analysis, and an independent cohort replicated the association. Researchers counted 180 or so TCR beta chains as cytomegalovirus-associated.

The length of the CDR3 is 14 residues. Trimming removed 1 base from V and 1 base from J, with 6 bases in between. Germline V CDR1 and CDR2: SGHKS, YYEKEE (reference sequence). The chain joins TRBV5-5 to TRBJ1-5; D ambiguous. What was sequenced was PBMCs. The TCR originated in a man aged 50 or older in good health and CMV-seropositive. DNA of the CDR3: TGTGCCAGCAGCTTGCTACTCAGCAATCAGCCCCAGCATTTT. This gives the protein CASSLLLSNQPQHF.